This TCR beta chain was captured in a study of blood T cell repertoires in COVID-19. As for the study in general: COVID-19 samples collected from the United States, Italy and Spain covered acute and convalescent phases. Nucleic acid was either cDNA or gDNA, and it came from T cells, B-cell-depleted T cells, or PBMCs.

The sample holds one count of this clone. Patients at the Seattle site were enrolled during active infection and followed longitudinally. Losses at the gene ends were 4 bases for V and 1 base for J; bases not matched to a gene: 6. CDR3 length: 15 residues. Germline V CDR1 and CDR2: SGHNT, YYREEE (reference sequence). The table came from immunoSEQ multiplex PCR; TCRdb's copy has only in-frame clones and leaves some out. The repertoire holds about 250,000 clones, with 86% as singletons. The sequence was obtained from a woman older than 75 with COVID-19, enrolled during active disease. The chain couples TRBV5-4 to TRBJ2-5; 8 bases align to TRBD1. Sequencing used peripheral blood. CDR3 DNA sequence: TGTGCCAGCAGCCCTGGACAGGGTAGCCAAGAGACCCAGTACTTC. Its translation: CASSPGQGSQETQYF.